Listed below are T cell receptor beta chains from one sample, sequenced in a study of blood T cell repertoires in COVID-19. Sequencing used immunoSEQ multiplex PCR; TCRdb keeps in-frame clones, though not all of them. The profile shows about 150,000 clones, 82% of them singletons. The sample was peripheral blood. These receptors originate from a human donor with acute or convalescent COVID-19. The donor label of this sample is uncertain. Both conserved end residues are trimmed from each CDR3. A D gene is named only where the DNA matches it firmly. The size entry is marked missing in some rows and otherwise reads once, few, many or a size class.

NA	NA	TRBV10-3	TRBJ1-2	AISEYRRGYT
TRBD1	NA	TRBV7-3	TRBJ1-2	ASSWAGTGNGYT
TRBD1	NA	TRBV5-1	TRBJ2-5	ASSVDRGHETQY
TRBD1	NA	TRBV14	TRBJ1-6	ASSWDRGNSPLH
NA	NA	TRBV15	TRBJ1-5	ATSRQQGNQPQH
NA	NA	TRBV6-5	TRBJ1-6	ASRAVLPPNSPLH
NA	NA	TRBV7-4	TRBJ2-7	ASSSPGPTYEQY
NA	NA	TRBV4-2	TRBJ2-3	ASSPGGGGPTDTQY
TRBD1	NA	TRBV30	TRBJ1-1	AWNRGGTEAF
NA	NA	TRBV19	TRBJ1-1	ASSIMAGNMNTEAF
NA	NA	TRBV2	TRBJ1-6	ASAGQGNSPLH
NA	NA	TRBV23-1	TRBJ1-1	ASSHGPRGAF
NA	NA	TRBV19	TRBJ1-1	ASSIEAGMGTEAF
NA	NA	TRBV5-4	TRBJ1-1	AYRRLGTEAF
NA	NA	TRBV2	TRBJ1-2	ASDKGSLAGT
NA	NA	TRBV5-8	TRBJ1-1	ASSLYSSEAF
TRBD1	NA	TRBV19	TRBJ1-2	ASRGTGRGYT
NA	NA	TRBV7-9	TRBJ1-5	ASSSRSGQPQH
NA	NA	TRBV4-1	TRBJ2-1	ASSQDQDGGYSYNEQF
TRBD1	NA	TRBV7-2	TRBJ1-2	ASSPDRLGYT
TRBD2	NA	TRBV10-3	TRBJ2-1	AISESMGLGNEQF
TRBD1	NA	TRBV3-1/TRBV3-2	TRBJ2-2	ASSQPRRDRLNTGELF
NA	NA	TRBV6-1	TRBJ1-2	ASSEERGRGYT
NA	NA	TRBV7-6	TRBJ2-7	ASSLHFEDTSYEQY
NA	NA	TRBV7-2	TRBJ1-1	ASSLAQVEAF
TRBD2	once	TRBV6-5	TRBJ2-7	ASRSTSGKDEQY
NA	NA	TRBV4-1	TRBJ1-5	ASSQDPRNQPQH
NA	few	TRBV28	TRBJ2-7	ASSSPRGTTYEQY
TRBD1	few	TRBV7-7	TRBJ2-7	ASSSRQGAEQY
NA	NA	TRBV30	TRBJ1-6	AWSGHGNSPLH
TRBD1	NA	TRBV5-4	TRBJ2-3	ASSLPPGQGSTDTQY
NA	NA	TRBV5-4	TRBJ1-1	ASSFGGGMNTEAF
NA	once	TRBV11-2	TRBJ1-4	ASSAKVNRNEKLF
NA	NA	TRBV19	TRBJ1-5	ASSIYVWGWGRGSVGNQPQH
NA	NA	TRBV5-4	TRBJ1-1	ASSLGGDLDTEAF
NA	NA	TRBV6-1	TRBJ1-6	ASSEARAPNSPLH
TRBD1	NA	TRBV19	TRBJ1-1	ASSVNRGAEAF
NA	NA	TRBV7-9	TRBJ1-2	AVSDQGPVTGYT
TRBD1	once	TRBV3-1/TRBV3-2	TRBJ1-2	ASSHRTGGVRGYT
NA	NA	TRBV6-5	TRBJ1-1	ASSPTGFRLEAF
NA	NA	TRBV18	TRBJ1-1	ASNPNMNTEAF
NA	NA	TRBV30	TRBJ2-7	ACSTAPYEQY
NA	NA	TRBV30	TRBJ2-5	ASGGAGQETQY
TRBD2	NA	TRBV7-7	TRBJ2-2	ASSPGLAGLAPGELF
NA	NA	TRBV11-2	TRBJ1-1	ASLGEGRNTEAF
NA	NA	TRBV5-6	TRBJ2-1	ASSFWGRVGDNEQF
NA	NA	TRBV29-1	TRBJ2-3	SATTGNTQY
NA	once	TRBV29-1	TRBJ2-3	SVEPGGDTQY
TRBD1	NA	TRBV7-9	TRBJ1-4	ASSYRQGGEKLF
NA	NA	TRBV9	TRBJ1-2	ASRRGQGSLANYGYT